This is a list of T cell receptor beta chains from one sample in a study of identical twins. TCRdb redid the calling of the 5' RACE reads with MiXCR, one entry per CDR3 protein. Here the sample spans 600,000 to 850,000 distinct CDR3 sequences, about 20% being singletons. These data were likewise used in another study, on T cells expressing NK-cell markers.

The sequencing input was PBMCs. These receptor sequences come from a woman under 30 in good health. CDR3s include the opening cysteine and the closing phenylalanine or tryptophan. Each record gives: clone size, V gene, D gene, J gene, CDR3 DNA, CDR3 protein. The D gene is left open where the match is weak. Only part of the rows carry a size: once, few, many, or a class if the clone is expanded.

many	TRBV12-3/TRBV12-4	.	TRBJ2-2	TGTGCCAGTTCTGGGGGCGGGGAGCTGTTTTTT	CASSGGGELFF
few	TRBV9	TRBD2	TRBJ2-5	TGTGCCAGCAGCGCCCGCGGGGGGAGAGAGACCCAGTACTTC	CASSARGGRETQYF
.	TRBV20-1	.	TRBJ1-1	TGCAGTGCCCATTCGACCAGGGATTACACTGAAGCTTTCTTT	CSAHSTRDYTEAFF
many	TRBV20-1	.	TRBJ2-2	TGCAGTGCTAGAGATTCACAGGCGAACACCGGGGAGCTGTTTTTT	CSARDSQANTGELFF
.	TRBV7-9	TRBD1	TRBJ2-1	TGTGCCAGCAGCTTAAGAGGGGACAGCAATGAGCAGTTCTTC	CASSLRGDSNEQFF
few	TRBV18	.	TRBJ2-1	TGTGCCAGCTCAACTAGCCCCGCAAGCTCCTACAATGAGCAGTTCTTC	CASSTSPASSYNEQFF
many	TRBV20-1	.	TRBJ2-3	TGCAGTGCTAGAGAAGAGGGGGCAGATACGCAGTATTTT	CSAREEGADTQYF
.	TRBV15	TRBD2	TRBJ2-7	TGTGCCACCAGCAGAGCCGGGACTAGCCGAGGCGAGCAGTACTTC	CATSRAGTSRGEQYF
few	TRBV12-3/TRBV12-4	.	TRBJ2-5	TGTGCCAGCAGTTTGTTACTGAGGAGCGCCCAGTACTTC	CASSLLLRSAQYF
few	TRBV12-3/TRBV12-4	TRBD1	TRBJ1-1	TGTGCCAGCAGTTCCTCGGACAGGGGACCCCAAGCTTTCTTT	CASSSSDRGPQAFF
.	TRBV7-2	TRBD1	TRBJ2-7	TGTGCCAGCAGCCAGACAGGGACCAAGCAGTACTTC	CASSQTGTKQYF
many	TRBV5-4	.	TRBJ2-2	TGTGCCAGCAGCTTGGCAGGGATCGGGGAGCTGTTTTTT	CASSLAGIGELFF
once	TRBV20-1	TRBD2	TRBJ2-5	TGCAGTGCTCGGCTAGCGGTGGACCAAGAGACCCAGTACTTC	CSARLAVDQETQYF
many	TRBV29-1	TRBD1	TRBJ1-4	TGCAGCGTTATACCGGGACAGGGGGTGGCTAATGAAAAACTGTTTTTT	CSVIPGQGVANEKLFF
once	TRBV29-1	TRBD1	TRBJ2-5	TGCAGCGTTGTACAGGGGTCGGAGACCCAGTACTTC	CSVVQGSETQYF
few	TRBV6-5	TRBD1	TRBJ2-7	TGTGCCAGCAGTTACCTAGGGACAGCCCCCTACGAGCAGTACTTC	CASSYLGTAPYEQYF
few	TRBV20-1	.	TRBJ1-1	TGCAGTGCTAGAGGGCCCGCGGACACTGAAGCTTTCTTT	CSARGPADTEAFF
.	TRBV20-1	.	TRBJ2-4	TGCAGTGCTAGCGGGGGGCCAAACATTCAGTACTTC	CSASGGPNIQYF
few	TRBV7-3	.	TRBJ2-1	TGTGCCAGCAGCTCAGACGGGACGGGTAGGAATGAGCAGTTCTTC	CASSSDGTGRNEQFF
.	TRBV20-1	TRBD2	TRBJ2-1	TGCAGTCCACTAGCGGGGGCCTACAATGAGCAGTTCTTC	CSPLAGAYNEQFF
.	TRBV5-1	.	TRBJ2-1	TGCGCCAGCAGCTTGGCCAAGAGGGGTTATCATGAGCAGTTCTTC	CASSLAKRGYHEQFF
.	TRBV28	.	TRBJ2-7	TGTGCCAGCAAGAGGGCAGGGCGATCCTACGAGCAGTACTTC	CASKRAGRSYEQYF
.	TRBV10-3	.	TRBJ2-3	TGTGCCAGCTTTGGGGGGCGCAGAGCAGATACGCAGTATTTT	CASFGGRRADTQYF
few	TRBV12-3/TRBV12-4	TRBD1	TRBJ1-1	TGTGCCAGCAGCGGGGACAGCGGTTCTCACACTGAAGCTTTCTTT	CASSGDSGSHTEAFF
few	TRBV5-6	.	TRBJ2-1	TGTGCCAGCAGCTATGGACGCTCCTACAATGAGCAGTTCTTC	CASSYGRSYNEQFF
.	TRBV11-2	.	TRBJ2-1	TGTGCCAGCAGCCCGGACGGAGGATACAATGAGCAGTTCTTC	CASSPDGGYNEQFF
many	TRBV12-3/TRBV12-4	TRBD2	TRBJ2-3	TGTGCCAGCAAGACTAGCGGGGCAGATACGCAGTATTTT	CASKTSGADTQYF
few	TRBV20-1	.	TRBJ2-1	TGCAGCTATAGCTCCTACAATGAGCAGTTCTTC	CSYSSYNEQFF
few	TRBV12-3/TRBV12-4	.	TRBJ2-1	TGTGCCAGCAGCCCCGTCGGGGCAGGGCTATACAATGAGCAGTTCTTC	CASSPVGAGLYNEQFF
few	TRBV20-1	.	TRBJ1-5	TGCAGTGCGGGGGGAAGGGGTCAGCCCCAGCATTTT	CSAGGRGQPQHF
few	TRBV5-1	.	TRBJ1-1	TGCGCCAGCAGCACGCAGGGGTCGACGAACACTGAAGCTTTCTTT	CASSTQGSTNTEAFF
few	TRBV7-2	.	TRBJ2-3	TGTGCCAGCCGGGGTGGGGGAACTAGCACAGATACGCAGTATTTT	CASRGGGTSTDTQYF
many	TRBV12-3/TRBV12-4	.	TRBJ1-2	TGTGCCAGCAGCGACAGGAGATACAACTATGGCTACACCTTC	CASSDRRYNYGYTF
.	TRBV12-5	TRBD1	TRBJ1-4	TGTGCTAGTGGATCGGGACAGCCGAATGAAAAACTGTTTTTT	CASGSGQPNEKLFF
.	TRBV15	.	TRBJ2-7	TGTGCCACCAGCAGAGGTCCGGGCCTCTCCTCCTACGAGCAGTACTTC	CATSRGPGLSSYEQYF
few	TRBV29-1	.	TRBJ2-2	TGCAGCGTTGACCCTTCGAACACCGGGGAGCTGTTTTTT	CSVDPSNTGELFF
few	TRBV7-8	.	TRBJ2-3	TGTGCCAGCAGCTTAGTGTTTCCTAGCACAGATACGCAGTATTTT	CASSLVFPSTDTQYF
.	TRBV15	TRBD2	TRBJ2-2	TGTGCCACCAGCAGAGGGGAGACTAGCGGCATCACCGGGGAGCTGTTTTTT	CATSRGETSGITGELFF
.	TRBV12-3/TRBV12-4	.	TRBJ1-2	TGTGCCAGCAGTCGGGTAATCTCTGTGGGCTACACCTTC	CASSRVISVGYTF
many	TRBV6-1	.	TRBJ1-4	TGTGCCAGCAGTGCTGGGTTCGTGGAGACTAAACTGTTTTTT	CASSAGFVETKLFF
.	TRBV27	.	TRBJ2-5	TGTGCCAGCAGTTCTAGCCTCCGCCCTCTGCACTTC	CASSSSLRPLHF
few	TRBV20-1	.	TRBJ1-2	TGCAGTGCTAATCTCCCCGGCGGTAGTGGCTACACCTTC	CSANLPGGSGYTF
few	TRBV6-1	TRBD1	TRBJ1-1	TGTGCCAGCAGACAGGGACAGAGGAACACTGAAGCTTTCTTT	CASRQGQRNTEAFF
.	TRBV6-1	.	TRBJ2-3	TGTGCCAGCAGTCAGAGGGGCGGTGATACGCAGTATTTT	CASSQRGGDTQYF
few	TRBV6-5	TRBD1	TRBJ2-5	TGTGCCAGCAGTTACTCGGGTACAGGGGCGGAGACCCAGTACTTC	CASSYSGTGAETQYF
.	TRBV6-1	TRBD2	TRBJ2-7	TGTGCCAGCAGGATAGCGGGGAACTCCTACGAGCAGTACTTC	CASRIAGNSYEQYF
few	TRBV12-3/TRBV12-4	.	TRBJ2-7	TGTGCCAGCAGCTACAGACGGACCTACGAGCAGTACTTC	CASSYRRTYEQYF
.	TRBV10-3	TRBD2	TRBJ2-3	TGTGCCATCAATATAGCGGGGAGCACAGATACGCAGTATTTT	CAINIAGSTDTQYF
.	TRBV9	.	TRBJ2-5	TGTGCCAGCAGCGTACTTGACCAAGAGACCCAGTACTTC	CASSVLDQETQYF
.	TRBV12-3/TRBV12-4	TRBD1	TRBJ1-1	TGTGCCAGCAGCACCTCTCCCAGGGGGTCCCGCACTGAAGCTTTCTTT	CASSTSPRGSRTEAFF
.	TRBV9	.	TRBJ2-1	TGTGCCAGCAGCCCGGTCGCCGGGGAGCATGAGCAGTTCTTC	CASSPVAGEHEQFF